This passage covers 29 T cell receptor beta chains from one sample sequenced in a study of T cell repertoires in cytomegalovirus infection. Each CDR3 protein is one row after TCRdb ran MiXCR on the reads. The sample has approximately 990,000 distinct CDR3 sequences; around a third are singletons. Their cognate antigens are unknown. The input for sequencing was cultured CD8+ T cells from PBMCs, taken from culture after CMV antigen stimulation. The receptors come from a human donor in good health (CMV status not recorded). Some clones in this sample may be carry-over from other donors' samples.

This clonotype was seen repeatedly, ten times or more. This chain uses TRBV7-6 with TRBJ2-7, with TRBD1 matching over 9 bases. Germline lookup yields CDR1 SGHVS and CDR2 FNYEAQ. There are 16 residues in the CDR3. J lost 2 bases, V lost 5 bases, and 10 bases had no gene match. The CDR3: CASSHPGDREAYEQYF. Written as DNA, the CDR3 is TGTGCCAGCAGCCACCCCGGGGACAGGGAAGCCTACGAGCAGTACTTC.

This chain connects TRBV6-6 to TRBJ2-1; no firm D call. Germline V gene lookup returns CDR1 MNHNY and CDR2 SVGAGI (reference sequence). V lost 5 bases to trimming and J lost 0 bases, with 11 bases between them. The CDR3 is 15 residues long. As DNA, the CDR3 is TGTGCCAGCAGTAAGGCTTTGAGCTCCTACAATGAGCAGTTCTTC. This codes for CASSKALSSYNEQFF.

About this clonotype: An end of the junction does not agree with germline; a read error may underlie this. This sequence joins TRBV2 and TRBJ2-2, with 7 bases lining up with TRBD2. CDR1 and CDR2 (germline): SNHLY, FYNNEI. The CDR3 loop spans 15 amino acids. DNA for the CDR3: TGTGTCAGCAGTGACCTAGCGGAAAACACCGGGGAGCTGTTTTTT. This gives the protein CVSSDLAENTGELFF.

This sequence joins TRBV5-1 and TRBJ2-1; the D gene could be TRBD1 or TRBD2 (8 bases each). The CDR3 runs 19 residues. V gave up 2 bases and J gave up 5 bases, with 26 bases separating them. The germline V gene has CDR1 SGHRS and CDR2 YFSETQ. The CDR3 protein is CASSFGQGNSRGANNEQFF. In DNA, the CDR3 is TGCGCCAGCAGCTTCGGACAGGGAAATTCGCGGGGGGCGAACAATGAGCAGTTCTTC.

The genes are TRBV2 and TRBJ2-5, with 13 bases that match TRBD2. The CDR3 sequence is 14 residues long. Germline V gene lookup returns CDR1 SNHLY and CDR2 FYNNEI. V shed 8 bases and J 1 base; nucleotides not matched to a gene: 1. The CDR3 reads CASRLAGGQETQYF. In DNA, the CDR3 is TGTGCCAGCCGACTAGCGGGGGGCCAAGAGACCCAGTACTTC.

A few counts support this clonotype. The chain uses TRBV6-2 or TRBV6-3 and TRBJ2-7; 12 positions match TRBD2. V was pared by 5 bases and J by 3 bases, with 5 bases of the junction left unmatched. Germline CDR1 MNHEY, CDR2 SVGEGT. The CDR3 contains 15 residues. The CDR3 sequence: CASSLLAGGLYEQYV. The DNA for the CDR3 is TGTGCCAGCAGTCTACTAGCGGGGGGACTCTACGAGCAGTACGTC.

The V and J genes are TRBV24-1 and TRBJ2-3; 10 bases are shared with TRBD1. Trimming at V came to 11 bases and at J to 4 bases, leaving 5 bases not matched to a gene. Germline assignment: CDR1 KGHDR and CDR2 SFDVKD. The CDR3 is made up of 13 amino acids. Written as DNA, the CDR3 is TGTGCCAGCGCGGGACAGGGGTCAGATACGCAGTATTTT. This sequence encodes CASAGQGSDTQYF.

The chain couples TRBV7-6 to TRBJ1-1; D not resolved. Trimming removed 5 bases at V and 0 bases at J, with 19 bases between. This CDR3 is 17 amino acids long. Germline CDR1 is SGHVS and CDR2 is FNYEAQ. In DNA form, the CDR3 reads TGTGCCAGCAGCACGAGTAGTCAACCCTGGATGAACACTGAAGCTTTCTTT. This encodes CASSTSSQPWMNTEAFF. The entire variable domain, with the rest obtained from reference TRBV7-6 and TRBJ1-1, is as follows: GAGVSQSPRYKVTKRGQDVALRCDPISGHVSLYWYRQALGQGPEFLTYFNYEAQQDKSGLPNDRFSAERPEGSISTLTIQRTEQRDSAMYRCASSTSSQPWMNTEAFFGQGTRLTVV.

The rearrangement links TRBV19 to TRBJ1-6; a weak D match, TRBD1 (5 bases). V gave up 3 bases and J gave up 7 bases, with 16 bases separating them. The V gene's germline CDR1 is LNHDA and CDR2 SQIVND (reference sequence). CDR3 size: 16 residues. The CDR3 coding sequence is TGTGCCAGTAGTATCAGACGGACACCGATCAATTCACCCCTCCACTTT. Translating it yields CASSIRRTPINSPLHF.

This chain links TRBV7-2 with TRBJ2-3, with TRBD2 matching 10 bases. Germline lookup yields CDR1 SGHTA and CDR2 FQGNSA. V lost 2 bases to trimming and J lost 6 bases; unmatched junction nucleotides: 5. CDR3 length: 15 amino acids. CDR3 nucleotides: TGTGCCAGCAGCTTAAAGGAGCGGGGGGGGGATACGCAGTATTTT. Its protein is CASSLKERGGDTQYF. Based on the CDR3 plus reference TRBV7-2 and TRBJ2-3, the full variable domain is GAGVSQSPSNKVTEKGKDVELRCDPISGHTALYWYRQSLGQGLEFLIYFQGNSAPDKSGLPSDRFSAERTGGSVSTLTIQRTQQEDSAVYLCASSLKERGGDTQYFGPGTRLTVL.

This clonotype has more than one count but fewer than ten. The chain has TRBV7-9 and TRBJ2-1; tentatively, D is TRBD1 or TRBD2 (5 bases each). V lost 1 base, J lost 5 bases, and 9 bases lay in between. This CDR3 contains 14 residues. Per germline, CDR1 SEHNR and CDR2 FQNEAQ (reference sequence). The CDR3 loop is CASSLGLGDNEQFF. The CDR3 region has the DNA TGTGCCAGCAGCTTAGGGTTGGGGGACAATGAGCAGTTCTTC.

This chain joins TRBV6-6 and TRBJ2-7; tentative D call: TRBD2 (5 bases). Germline V gives CDR1 MNHNY, CDR2 SVGAGI (reference sequence). The CDR3 runs 14 residues. Trimming took 6 bases from V and 2 from J, leaving 14 bases between them. The CDR3 protein is CASSPRGNTYEQYF. DNA for the CDR3: TGTGCCAGCAGCCCCCGGGGAAATACCTACGAGCAGTACTTC.

This clonotype appeared a few times. The chain couples TRBV12-3 or TRBV12-4 to TRBJ2-1, with TRBD2 matching 7 bases. The junction had 7 bases not matched to a gene; V was cut back by 2 bases and J by 6 bases. The CDR3 runs to 15 residues. In DNA form, the CDR3 reads TGTGCCAGCAGTTTAATAATGGGGGGGGGCAATGAGCAGTTCTTC. This codes for CASSLIMGGGNEQFF.

This clonotype was seen a handful of times. The chain employs TRBV4-2 and TRBJ1-1, with D uncertain. Germline CDR1 reads LGHNA; CDR2 reads YNFKEQ. With 2 bases removed from V and 4 bases from J, the gap between germline ends came to 8 bases. The CDR3 is made up of 13 amino acids. The CDR3 loop is CASSQKRGTEAFF. In nucleotides, the CDR3 is TGTGCCAGCAGCCAAAAACGGGGCACTGAAGCTTTCTTT.

This clonotype was seen just once. This chain uses TRBV5-1 with TRBJ2-7, with 7 bases fitting TRBD1. The CDR3 runs 13 residues. Germline V gives CDR1 SGHRS, CDR2 YFSETQ. J gave up 4 bases and V 3 bases, and 4 bases lay outside the gene matches. CDR3 DNA: TGCGCCAGCAGCTACGGACAGGAGTACGAGCAGTACGTC. It is translated as CASSYGQEYEQYV.

A few counts support this clonotype. The chain recombines TRBV19 with TRBJ1-2; D ambiguous. Trimming took off 11 bases at V and 3 bases at J, with 13 bases between the two ends. Germline lookup yields CDR1 LNHDA and CDR2 SQIVND (reference sequence). The length of the CDR3 is 12 residues. For the CDR3, the DNA is TGTGCCTCGCAGGATTTGGACTATGGCTACACCTTC. Encoded protein: CASQDLDYGYTF. Filled out from reference TRBV19 and TRBJ1-2, the complete variable domain reads DGGITQSPKYLFRKEGQNVTLSCEQNLNHDAMYWYRQDPGQGLRLIYYSQIVNDFQKGDIAEGYSVSREKKESFPLTVTSAQKNPTAFYLCASQDLDYGYTFGSGTRLTVV.

The chain links TRBV5-1 to TRBJ2-3, with TRBD1 matching over 10 bases. The V gene's germline CDR1 is SGHRS and CDR2 YFSETQ. The trim removed 0 bases at V and 0 bases at J, leaving 7 bases unmatched. This CDR3 is built from 18 residues. The CDR3 coding sequence is TGCGCCAGCAGCTTGGGGACGGGACAGGGGTCAAGCACAGATACGCAGTATTTT. Encoded protein: CASSLGTGQGSSTDTQYF.

This clonotype was detected only a few times. This chain joins TRBV6-5 and TRBJ1-5; tentatively, D is TRBD1 (6 bases). This CDR3 is 15 amino acids long. Trimming left V 6 bases short and J 2 bases short, with 14 bases between. Germline-derived CDR1 and CDR2 are MNHEY and SVGAGI. The CDR3: CASSLTRQGNQPQHF. The CDR3 nucleotides are TGTGCCAGCAGCCTCACCAGACAGGGCAATCAGCCCCAGCATTTT.

The CDR3 nucleotides read TGCAGCGTTGATACGCGGACAGGGTCGGAGCAAGAGACCCAGTACTTC. Amino acids: CSVDTRTGSEQETQYF. The chain combines TRBV29-1 with TRBJ2-5; TRBD1 aligns across 8 bases. Per germline, CDR1 SQVTM and CDR2 ANQGSEA. Trimming cost V 3 bases and J 2 bases; bases outside gene matches: 11. CDR3 length: 16 amino acids.

This sequence joins TRBV5-6 and TRBJ1-4; D remains unclear. This CDR3 has 16 amino acids. The V and J ends lost 3 bases and 7 bases respectively, with 19 bases between them. Germline loops: CDR1 SGHDT, CDR2 YYEEEE. In DNA, the CDR3 is TGTGCCAGCAGCTCCCGTCAAACTTCAGACCGTGAAAAACTGTTTTTT. Encoded protein: CASSSRQTSDREKLFF.

There are a few counts of this clonotype. The rearrangement joins TRBV27 to TRBJ1-1, with TRBD1 matching over 9 bases. CDR3 length: 15 residues. V shed 5 bases, J shed 10 bases, and the junction held 14 bases outside the gene matches. Germline values: CDR1 MNHEY, CDR2 SMNVEV (reference sequence). The CDR3 loop reads CASSAGTGFRRIAFF. CDR3 in DNA: TGTGCCAGCAGTGCTGGGACAGGGTTCCGGCGAATAGCTTTCTTT.

The chain uses TRBV18 and TRBJ1-1; no definite D call. This CDR3 is built from 14 residues. Germline V CDR1 and CDR2: KGHSH, LQKENI. Trimming pared 4 bases from V and 1 base from J, leaving 10 bases between. CDR3 DNA: TGTGCCAGCTCACGGGAGAACCGGAACACTGAAGCTTTCTTT. Translation: CASSRENRNTEAFF.

This clonotype was counted only a few times. The V call is TRBV6-2 or TRBV6-3, the J call TRBJ2-3, with D perhaps TRBD1 (6 bases). Germline-derived CDR1 and CDR2 are MNHEY and SVGEGT. The CDR3 is 15 residues long. The V gene lost 5 bases and the J gene lost 4 bases, with 16 bases spanning the gap. CDR3 loop: CASSNRDTGSDTQYF. The CDR3 DNA reads as TGTGCCAGCAGTAACCGGGACACCGGATCAGATACGCAGTATTTT.

The chain employs TRBV9 and TRBJ1-1; possible D gene TRBD1, 6 bases. V was shortened by 0 bases and J by 5 bases, with 14 bases between the two germline ends. The CDR3 loop spans 15 amino acids. CDR1 is SGDLS, CDR2 YYNGEE, per germline. The CDR3 bases are TGTGCCAGCAGCGTAGGACAGACAGGAGGTACTGAAGCTTTCTTT. Encoded protein: CASSVGQTGGTEAFF.

The J gene is TRBJ2-5, the V gene TRBV6-1, with D maybe TRBD2 (6 bases). Looked up from germline, CDR1 is MNHNS and CDR2 is SASEGT. This CDR3 has 15 residues. V lost 10 bases, J lost 0 bases, and 18 bases lay in between. CDR3 protein: CAILTGVADQETQYF. The CDR3, as DNA: TGTGCCATCCTAACGGGAGTAGCAGACCAAGAGACCCAGTACTTC.

The table lists this clonotype with many counts. The V gene is TRBV7-6, the J gene TRBJ2-5; 8 bases line up with TRBD2. Germline V lookup: CDR1 SGHVS, CDR2 FNYEAQ. The CDR3 has 19 amino acids. With 4 bases clipped from V and 3 bases from J, the junction kept 19 bases outside the gene matches. In DNA form, the CDR3 reads TGTGCCAGCAGCTCGCTCCCGGGACTAGGAACGAGGAGCGAAGAGACCCAGTACTTC. Its protein is CASSSLPGLGTRSEETQYF. Combining the CDR3 with reference TRBV7-6 and TRBJ2-5 gives the whole variable domain GAGVSQSPRYKVTKRGQDVALRCDPISGHVSLYWYRQALGQGPEFLTYFNYEAQQDKSGLPNDRFSAERPEGSISTLTIQRTEQRDSAMYRCASSSLPGLGTRSEETQYFGPGTRLLVL.

This clonotype came up a few times. V and J are TRBV7-8 and TRBJ2-3, with TRBD2 matching over 13 bases. The CDR3 loop spans 16 amino acids. J lost 6 bases, V lost 5 bases, and 8 bases had no gene match. Germline V gene data show CDR1 as SGHVS and CDR2 as FQNEAQ. In nucleotides, the CDR3 is TGTGCCAGCAGCCCCACTAGCGGGGGGGCCGGCGATACGCAGTATTTT. It translates to CASSPTSGGAGDTQYF.

This clonotype has a handful of counts. V usage is TRBV7-9 and J usage is TRBJ2-1, with 15 bases aligning to TRBD2. The trim removed 5 bases at V and 5 bases at J, leaving 22 bases unmatched. The CDR3 covers 22 residues. Germline V gene sequence: CDR1 SEHNR, CDR2 FQNEAQ (reference sequence). CDR3 residues: CASSPWGQAGLAGGHVDNEQFF. In DNA, the CDR3 is TGTGCCAGCAGCCCCTGGGGTCAGGCGGGACTAGCGGGGGGACATGTGGACAATGAGCAGTTCTTC. Using reference TRBV7-9 and TRBJ2-1 for the parts outside the CDR3, the full variable domain is DTGVSQNPRHKITKRGQNVTFRCDPISEHNRLYWYRQTLGQGPEFLTYFQNEAQLEKSRLLSDRFSAERPKGSFSTLEIQRTEQGDSAMYLCASSPWGQAGLAGGHVDNEQFFGPGTRLTVL.

J is TRBJ2-7 and V is TRBV7-9; tentatively, D is TRBD1 (6 bases). CDR1 and CDR2 from the germline V gene are SEHNR and FQNEAQ (reference sequence). V was pared by 7 bases and J by 6 bases, with 16 bases between. The CDR3 has 13 amino acids. The CDR3 DNA reads TGTGCCAGCAACGATAAAGGGGACATCGAGCAGTACGTC. Translated, it gives CASNDKGDIEQYV.